The 18 T cell receptor beta chains in this list originate from one sample, sequenced in a study of shared clonotypes between healthy human individuals. Measured with immunoSEQ multiplex PCR; TCRdb has only the in-frame clones, and not every one. The table shows approximately 2.5 million clones, with roughly 93% occurring only once. Sequenced: naive CD4+ T cells from PBMCs. Stated subset: CD45RA+ positively selected. Receptors were obtained from a man aged 18 to 30 in good health. Some clones in this sample may be carry-over from other donors' samples.

The chain couples TRBV18 to TRBJ1-4; D is ambiguous. V was shortened by 5 bases and J by 0 bases, with 7 bases between the two germline ends. Germline V gives CDR1 KGHSH, CDR2 LQKENI. This CDR3 is 14 amino acids long. The CDR3 here is CASSYQATNEKLFF. The CDR3 DNA sequence: TGTGCCAGCTCATATCAGGCAACTAATGAAAAACTGTTTTTT.

The chain links TRBV13 to TRBJ2-2; TRBD2 matches 12 bases. The CDR3 is 17 amino acids. J gave up 6 bases and V 5 bases, and 10 bases lay outside the gene matches. CDR1 and CDR2 from the germline V gene are PRHDT and FYEKMQ (reference sequence). CDR3 in amino acids: CASSDARTSGTSGELFF. The DNA for the CDR3 is TGTGCCAGCAGCGATGCCCGGACTAGCGGGACCTCCGGGGAGCTGTTTTTT.

A word on this clone: Other DNA sequences from this sample encode an identical CDR3 as well. V gene TRBV7-9 combines with J gene TRBJ1-2; D ambiguous. The CDR3 loop spans 12 amino acids. Trimming removed 5 bases at V and 2 bases at J, with 6 bases between. CDR1 SEHNR and CDR2 FQNEAQ come from the germline V gene (reference sequence). CDR3 region: CASSLPNYGYTF. CDR3 nucleotide sequence: TGTGCCAGCAGCCTACCCAACTATGGCTACACCTTC.

The chain employs TRBV7-9 and TRBJ2-5, with D uncertain. The end of the DNA aligns better with TRBJ2-7, so the J call may be wrong. From germline, CDR1 is SEHNR and CDR2 FQNEAQ (reference sequence). CDR3 size: 12 residues. The DNA of the CDR3 is TGTGCCAGCACCGAGCGAGGCTACGAGCAGTACTTC. Translation: CASTERGYEQYF.

The genes are TRBV28 and TRBJ1-5; TRBD1 aligns across 7 bases. The V and J ends lost 6 bases and 6 bases, in that order; junction bases with no gene match: 11. Per the germline V gene, CDR1 is MDHEN and CDR2 is SYDVKM. CDR3 length equals 15 residues. The CDR3 nucleotides read TGTGCCAGCAGCCTGGGACAGCGACGCAGTCAGCCCCAGCATTTT. Encoded protein: CASSLGQRRSQPQHF.

V is TRBV20-1 and J is TRBJ2-1, with D uncertain. The germline CDR1 and CDR2 sequences are DFQATT and SNEGSKA (reference sequence). CDR3 length equals 11 residues. V was cut by 5 bases and J by 10 bases, with 12 bases left in between. CDR3 amino acids: CSAHDVEEQFF. The CDR3 DNA reads as TGCAGTGCTCACGATGTAGAGGAGCAGTTCTTC.

The chain uses TRBV5-6 and TRBJ2-6; the match to TRBD1 covers 10 bases. The CDR3 is 19 residues long. CDR1 is SGHDT, CDR2 YYEEEE, per germline. After removal of 5 bases from V and 3 bases from J, the junction contained 14 bases not matched to a gene. CDR3 in amino acids: CASRGTGTGVSGGANVLTF. The CDR3 DNA is TGTGCCAGCAGAGGGACCGGGACAGGGGTCTCCGGTGGGGCCAACGTCCTGACTTTC.

V gene TRBV4-2 combines with J gene TRBJ1-2; D call uncertain. Germline values: CDR1 LGHNA, CDR2 YNFKEQ. V gave up 1 base and J gave up 4 bases, with 13 bases separating them. The CDR3 runs 15 residues. The CDR3 loop reads CASSQADGLSYGYTF. The CDR3 DNA sequence: TGTGCCAGCAGCCAAGCCGACGGGCTTAGCTATGGCTACACCTTC.

The rearrangement uses TRBV27 and TRBJ1-4; 9 bases line up with TRBD1. This CDR3 region has 15 residues. After removal of 5 bases from V and 4 bases from J, the junction contained 5 bases not matched to a gene. Germline values: CDR1 MNHEY, CDR2 SMNVEV (reference sequence). CDR3 bases: TGTGCCAGCAGTCCCTGGACAGGGGTTAATGAAAAACTGTTTTTT. Protein product: CASSPWTGVNEKLFF.

The chain uses TRBV29-1 and TRBJ2-3; the D call may be TRBD1 or TRBD2 (5 bases each). Germline V gives CDR1 SQVTM, CDR2 ANQGSEA. V was pared by 4 bases and J by 2 bases, with 19 bases between. This CDR3 is 16 amino acids long. CDR3 loop: CSVARTGGTITDTQYF. DNA for the CDR3: TGCAGCGTTGCCCGAACAGGAGGAACTATCACAGATACGCAGTATTTT.

This chain joins TRBV4-1 and TRBJ2-3, with a tentative D call TRBD2 (6 bases). This CDR3 is 17 amino acids long. The germline CDR1 and CDR2 sequences are MGHRA and YSYEKL. The V gene lost 1 base and the J gene lost 2 bases, with 16 bases spanning the gap. The CDR3 sequence is CASSQAGRGSFTDTQYF. The DNA of the CDR3 is TGCGCCAGCAGCCAAGCGGGTCGGGGGAGCTTCACAGATACGCAGTATTTT.

The chain combines TRBV7-8 with TRBJ2-1, with 7 bases fitting TRBD1. This CDR3 has 15 amino acids. V dropped 5 bases and J dropped 5; count of bases not matched to a gene: 9. Germline CDR1 SGHVS, CDR2 FQNEAQ. Here the CDR3 reads CASSTRQGINNEQFF. DNA for the CDR3: TGTGCCAGCAGCACACGACAGGGAATCAACAATGAGCAGTTCTTC.

The chain carries TRBV7-8 and TRBJ2-5, with D uncertain. The CDR3 has 14 residues. V was pared by 5 bases and J by 1 base, with 11 bases between. Germline CDR1 and CDR2: SGHVS and FQNEAQ. CDR3 amino acids: CASSPDEIQETQYF. The CDR3 region has the DNA TGTGCCAGCAGCCCGGATGAGATCCAAGAGACCCAGTACTTC. The full variable domain, in which reference TRBV7-8 and TRBJ2-5 provide the parts outside the CDR3, is GAGVSQSPRYKVAKRGQDVALRCDPISGHVSLFWYQQALGQGPEFLTYFQNEAQLDKSGLPSDRFFAERPEGSVSTLKIQRTQQEDSAVYLCASSPDEIQETQYFGPGTRLLVL.

The chain joins TRBV30 to TRBJ2-3; D uncertain. Germline CDR1 reads GTSNPN; CDR2 reads SVGIG (reference sequence). V gave up 5 bases and J gave up 3 bases, with 6 bases separating them. The CDR3 runs 11 residues. The DNA for the CDR3 is TGTGCCTGGGAAGCGACAGATACGCAGTATTTT. Translating it yields CAWEATDTQYF.

The chain couples TRBV6-1 to TRBJ2-7, with 11 nucleotides matching TRBD2. Germline lookup yields CDR1 MNHNS and CDR2 SASEGT. CDR3 length equals 15 residues. V shed 6 bases, J shed 0 bases, and the junction held 4 bases outside the gene matches. The CDR3 sequence is CASRLGTSGSYEQYF. CDR3 bases: TGTGCCAGCAGGCTAGGGACTAGCGGCTCCTACGAGCAGTACTTC.

The V and J genes are TRBV5-5 and TRBJ2-7, with 7 bases lining up with TRBD1. V shed 4 bases and J 3 bases; nucleotides not matched to a gene: 10. Per germline, CDR1 SGHKS and CDR2 YYEKEE (reference sequence). This CDR3 is built from 15 residues. The CDR3 coding sequence is TGTGCCAGCAGCCCCGGCCCGACAGGGCACTACGAGCAGTACTTC. Protein sequence: CASSPGPTGHYEQYF.

This clone was picked up a small number of times. This sequence joins TRBV19 and TRBJ2-2; 8 bases line up with TRBD2. Germline CDR1 and CDR2: LNHDA and SQIVND (reference sequence). The CDR3 length is 16 residues. Losses at the gene ends were 7 bases for V and 4 bases for J; bases not matched to a gene: 11. The CDR3 DNA reads as TGTGCCAGTATTCGGGAGGGCGCGACTTTCACCGGGGAGCTGTTTTTT. Amino acids: CASIREGATFTGELFF.

The rearrangement uses TRBV7-2 and TRBJ2-7, with D possibly matching TRBD1 (6 bases). Trimming took off 2 bases at V and 6 bases at J, with 17 bases between the two ends. This CDR3 has 15 residues. Germline CDR1 reads SGHTA; CDR2 reads FQGNSA. The CDR3 loop is CASSLYGQGIGEQYF. CDR3 DNA: TGTGCCAGCAGCTTATATGGTCAGGGGATCGGCGAGCAGTACTTC.